Below are 2 T cell receptor beta chains sequenced from a single sample in a study of coeliac disease. Generated by immunoSEQ multiplex PCR, the TCRdb table keeps only in-frame clones and is missing some. This repertoire shows 6,000 to 8,000 clones, approximately 72% found once; its top ten account for less than 8%. Sequenced sample: lamina propria lymphocytes from the gut. The receptors stem from a man aged 25 to 40 with celiac disease.

The rearrangement uses TRBV14 and TRBJ2-2; 10 bases are a match to TRBD2. The CDR3 contains 16 residues. Germline CDR1 and CDR2: SGHDN and FVKESK. With V trimmed by 3 bases and J by 7 bases, 8 bases remained unmatched. For the CDR3, the DNA is TGTGCCAGCAGCCAGCGGAGCGGGAGGGCTGACGGGGAGCTGTTTTTT. Protein: CASSQRSGRADGELFF.

The rearrangement joins TRBV7-2 to TRBJ1-2; D gene unclear. This CDR3 is built from 15 residues. Germline V gene data show CDR1 as SGHTA and CDR2 as FQGNSA. Trimming cost V 4 bases and J 2 bases, with 14 bases left between them. This CDR3 is CASSWSTSENYGYTF. The CDR3, as DNA: TGTGCCAGCAGCTGGTCGACTAGCGAAAACTATGGCTACACCTTC.